Sequencing of this T cell receptor beta chain was carried out in a study of CD8+CD57+ T cells in acquired aplastic anemia (dated by TCRdb to the late 2010s). Concerning the study at large: A mean of roughly 3.2 ug of DNA, ranging from roughly 0.2 to 27.4 ug, was extracted from sorted CD4+ and CD8+ cells. CD8+CD57+ expansion was defined as a frequency above the mean frequency observed in healthy subjects.

Note on this clonotype: Which antigen it targets is not known. At one of its ends the junction is not consistent with the germline gene, which may arise from a read error.

Profiling of TCR beta VDJ combinations and CDR3 sequences used genomic DNA as the template. An Illumina HiSeq 2000 was the platform used for TCR repertoire sequencing. The authors' analysis ran thus. TRBV/TRBJ rearrangement plots, CDR3 size and DJ length profiles, and Simpson's diversity index were used to assess repertoires. The immunodominant clone was defined as the most abundant DNA sequence in deep sequencing data. CDR3 amino acid sequences were checked for sharing between subjects and were compared against published repertoires and the VDJdb database. In-frame beta chains were kept once TCRdb had trimmed the public reads at Q25 with fastp and called clones with MiXCR. Every CDR3 protein is listed once, alongside the most common genes and DNA of its rows. The V and J calls and clone size are TCRdb's, not the authors'. This sample is represented by approximately 80,000 distinct CDR3 sequences; 55% to 75% of them were singletons. Roughly 80% of the sample is held by the ten biggest clonotypes.

What the research found in general, with its limitations: Although 25 to 30 CD8+ CDR3 sequences were shared by patients and controls, these sequences appeared highly expressed in patients and within the immunodominant clones of patients. No significant difference in CD8+ Simpson's diversity was found between patients and healthy controls (P=0.060).

Looking up the germline V gene (reference sequence) yields CDR1 LNHNV and CDR2 YYDKDF. There are 14 amino acids in the CDR3, from cysteine to phenylalanine inclusive. Kept here is only the CDR3 DNA, which spans 42 bases and is read in frame from base 1. The patients picked for sequencing were ones in whom flow cytometry had shown an expansion of CD8+CD57+ cells. Every patient had severe acquired aplastic anemia, diagnosed using the International Study of Aplastic Anemia and Agranulocytosis and Camitta criteria. At the time blood was sampled, none of the patients had received any therapy. TCR repertoires of sorted CD4+ and CD8+ blood T cells from severe aplastic anemia patients and healthy subjects were deep-sequenced in the study. Patients were enrolled in the USA under clinicaltrials.gov protocols 00001620, 01623167, 00001397, 00071045, 00081523 and 00961064. Ficoll-Paque density gradient centrifugation was used to isolate peripheral blood mononuclear cells. CD4+ and CD8+ T cells were sorted by FACS or magnetic beads before DNA extraction.

The chain couples TRBV15 to TRBJ2-7; the D gene is possibly TRBD1, with 6 bases matching. The sequenced sample consisted of sorted CD4+, CD8+, or CD8+CD57+ T cells (not recorded which) from PBMCs. The TCR was taken from a human donor with aplastic anemia. The sequence in DNA is TGTGCCACCAGCAGAGCCAACAGGGTCGACGAGCGGTACTTC. This translates into CATSRANRVDERYF.